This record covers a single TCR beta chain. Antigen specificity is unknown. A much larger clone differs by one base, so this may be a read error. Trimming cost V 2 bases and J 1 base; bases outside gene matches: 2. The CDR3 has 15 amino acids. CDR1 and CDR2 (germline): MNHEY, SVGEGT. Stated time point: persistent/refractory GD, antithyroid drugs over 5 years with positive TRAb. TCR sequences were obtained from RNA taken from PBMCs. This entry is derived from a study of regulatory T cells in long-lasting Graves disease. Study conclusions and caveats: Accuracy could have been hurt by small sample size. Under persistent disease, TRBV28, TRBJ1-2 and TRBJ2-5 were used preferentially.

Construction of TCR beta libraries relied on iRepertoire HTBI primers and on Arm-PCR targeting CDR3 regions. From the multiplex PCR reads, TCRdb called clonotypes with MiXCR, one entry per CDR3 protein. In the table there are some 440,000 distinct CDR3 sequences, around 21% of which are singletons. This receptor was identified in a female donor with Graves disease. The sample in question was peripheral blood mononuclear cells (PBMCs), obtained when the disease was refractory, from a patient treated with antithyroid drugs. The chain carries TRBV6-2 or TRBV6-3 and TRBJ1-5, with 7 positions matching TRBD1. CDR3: CASSYNRGSNQPQHF. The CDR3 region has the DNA TGTGCCAGCAGTTACAACAGGGGAAGCAATCAGCCCCAGCATTTT.